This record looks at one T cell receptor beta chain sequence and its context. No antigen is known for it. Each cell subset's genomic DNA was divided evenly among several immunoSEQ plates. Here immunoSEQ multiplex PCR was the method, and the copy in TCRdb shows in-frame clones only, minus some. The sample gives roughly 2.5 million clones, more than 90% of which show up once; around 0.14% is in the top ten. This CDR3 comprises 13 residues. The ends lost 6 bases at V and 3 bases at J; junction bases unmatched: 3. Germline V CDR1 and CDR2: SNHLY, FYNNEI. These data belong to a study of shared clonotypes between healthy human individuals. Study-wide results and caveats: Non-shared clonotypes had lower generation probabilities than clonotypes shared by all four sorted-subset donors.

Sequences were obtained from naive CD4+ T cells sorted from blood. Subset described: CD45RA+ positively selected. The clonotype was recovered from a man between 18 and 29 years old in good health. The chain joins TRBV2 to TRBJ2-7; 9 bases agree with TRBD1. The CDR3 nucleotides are TGTGCCAGCAGGCGGACAGGGGACTACGAGCAGTACTTC. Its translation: CASRRTGDYEQYF.